This TCR beta chain was recovered during a study of blood T cell repertoires in COVID-19. As for the study in general: Acute-phase and convalescent COVID-19 samples originated in the United States, Italy and Spain.

Clinical history reported by participants formed the basis on which cohorts were assigned. Germline V CDR1 and CDR2: LGHNA, YSLEER. The length of the CDR3 is 14 residues. The V segment lost 0 bases and the J segment 6 bases; nucleotides outside the gene matches: 3. This table comes from immunoSEQ multiplex PCR, and its TCRdb copy is limited to in-frame clones, with some not included. The data contain almost 250,000 clones, roughly 86% of them seen just once; the ten biggest clones take up approximately 1.6%. The source material was PBMCs or T cells enriched from blood (not recorded which). The J gene is TRBJ2-7, the V gene TRBV4-3; 9 positions agree with TRBD2. The TCR sequence derives from a woman aged 45 to 65 who had recovered from COVID-19. The DNA for the CDR3 is TGCGCCAGCAGCCAAGATACTAGCGGGTTCGAGCAGTACTTC. Amino acid sequence: CASSQDTSGFEQYF.